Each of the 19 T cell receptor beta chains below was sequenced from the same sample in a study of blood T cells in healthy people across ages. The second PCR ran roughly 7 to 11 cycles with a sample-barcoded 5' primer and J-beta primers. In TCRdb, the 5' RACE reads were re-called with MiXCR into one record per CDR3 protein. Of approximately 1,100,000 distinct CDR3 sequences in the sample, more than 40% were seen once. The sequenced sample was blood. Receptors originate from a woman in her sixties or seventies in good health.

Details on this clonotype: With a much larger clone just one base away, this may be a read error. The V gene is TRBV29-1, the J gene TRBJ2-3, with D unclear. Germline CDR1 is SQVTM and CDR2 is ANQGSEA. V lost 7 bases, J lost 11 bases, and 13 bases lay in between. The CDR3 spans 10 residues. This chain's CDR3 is CSAPTGMQYF. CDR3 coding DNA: TGCAGCGCGCCCACGGGTATGCAGTATTTT.

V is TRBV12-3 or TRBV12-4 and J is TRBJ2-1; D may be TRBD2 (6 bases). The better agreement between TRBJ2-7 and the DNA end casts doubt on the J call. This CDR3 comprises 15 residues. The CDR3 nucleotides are TGTGCCAGCAGTCCCCGCGGGACCGCTTTGAATGAGCAGTACTTC. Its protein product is CASSPRGTALNEQYF.

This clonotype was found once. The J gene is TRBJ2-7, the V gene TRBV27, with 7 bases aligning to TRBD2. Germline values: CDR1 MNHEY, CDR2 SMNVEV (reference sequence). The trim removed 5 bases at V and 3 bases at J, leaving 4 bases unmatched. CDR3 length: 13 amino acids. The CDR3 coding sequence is TGTGCCAGCAGTGCGTGGGAGGGCTACGAGCAGTACTTC. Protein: CASSAWEGYEQYF.

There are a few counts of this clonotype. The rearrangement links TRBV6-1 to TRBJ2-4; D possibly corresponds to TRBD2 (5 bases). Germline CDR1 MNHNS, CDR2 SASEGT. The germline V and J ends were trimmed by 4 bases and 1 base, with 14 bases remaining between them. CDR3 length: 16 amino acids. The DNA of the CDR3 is TGTGCCAGCAGTGCCGAGCAGACGGGGGCCAAAAACATTCAGTACTTC. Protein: CASSAEQTGAKNIQYF.

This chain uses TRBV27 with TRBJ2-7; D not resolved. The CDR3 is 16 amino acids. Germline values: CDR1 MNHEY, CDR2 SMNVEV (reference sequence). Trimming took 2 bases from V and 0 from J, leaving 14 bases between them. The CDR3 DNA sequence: TGTGCCAGCAGTTTAAGGTCCCCACCTAGCTCCTACGAGCAGTACTTC. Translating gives CASSLRSPPSSYEQYF.

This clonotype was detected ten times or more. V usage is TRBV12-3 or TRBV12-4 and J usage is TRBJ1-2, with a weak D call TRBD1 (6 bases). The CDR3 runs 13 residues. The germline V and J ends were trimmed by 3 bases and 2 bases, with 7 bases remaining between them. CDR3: CASSFDRNYGYTF. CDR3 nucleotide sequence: TGTGCCAGCAGTTTCGACAGGAACTATGGCTACACCTTC.

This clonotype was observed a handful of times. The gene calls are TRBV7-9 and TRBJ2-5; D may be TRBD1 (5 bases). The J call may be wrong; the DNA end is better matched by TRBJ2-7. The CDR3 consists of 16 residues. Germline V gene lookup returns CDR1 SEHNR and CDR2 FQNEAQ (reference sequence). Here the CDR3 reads CASSPEAQGSSYEQYF. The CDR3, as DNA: TGTGCCAGCAGCCCAGAAGCCCAGGGAAGCTCCTACGAGCAGTACTTC.

The CDR3 region is CATSTGDSRQETQYF. The CDR3 DNA is TGTGCCACCAGCACCGGCGACAGTCGACAAGAGACCCAGTACTTC. V gene TRBV15 combines with J gene TRBJ2-5; D may be TRBD1 (5 bases). Germline CDR1 reads LNHNV; CDR2 reads YYDKDF (reference sequence). V lost 4 bases and J lost 2, with 14 bases in between. This CDR3 region has 15 residues.

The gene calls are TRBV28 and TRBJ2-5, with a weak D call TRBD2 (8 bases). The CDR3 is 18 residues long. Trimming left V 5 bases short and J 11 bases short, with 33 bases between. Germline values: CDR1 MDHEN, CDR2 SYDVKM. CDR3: CASSLTGWGSGSSWEQYF. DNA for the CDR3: TGTGCCAGCAGTCTGACAGGGTGGGGAAGCGGGAGCAGTTGGGAGCAGTACTTC.

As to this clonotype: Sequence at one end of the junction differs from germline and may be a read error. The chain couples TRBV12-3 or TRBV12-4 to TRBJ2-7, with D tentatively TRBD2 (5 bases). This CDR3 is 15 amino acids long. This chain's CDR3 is CASSLAGRISYEQYF. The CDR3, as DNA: TGTGCCAGCAGTCTAGCCGGCCGAATAAGCTACGAGCAGTACTTC.

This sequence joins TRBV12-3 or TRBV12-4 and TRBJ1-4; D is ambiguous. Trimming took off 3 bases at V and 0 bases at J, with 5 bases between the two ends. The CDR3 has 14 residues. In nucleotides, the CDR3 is TGTGCCAGCAGTTTCAGGCCAACTAATGAAAAACTGTTTTTT. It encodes CASSFRPTNEKLFF.

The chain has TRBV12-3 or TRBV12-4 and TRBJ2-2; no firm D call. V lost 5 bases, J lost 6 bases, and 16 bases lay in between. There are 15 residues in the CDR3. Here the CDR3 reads CASSPTRAPPGELFF. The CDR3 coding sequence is TGTGCCAGCAGTCCTACTCGGGCCCCCCCCGGGGAGCTGTTTTTT.

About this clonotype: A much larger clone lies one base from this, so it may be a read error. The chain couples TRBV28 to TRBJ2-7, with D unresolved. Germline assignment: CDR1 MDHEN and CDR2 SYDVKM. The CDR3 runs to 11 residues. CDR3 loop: CSSSSLRRQYF. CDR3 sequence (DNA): TGTTCCAGCAGTTCACTCCGACGGCAGTACTTC.

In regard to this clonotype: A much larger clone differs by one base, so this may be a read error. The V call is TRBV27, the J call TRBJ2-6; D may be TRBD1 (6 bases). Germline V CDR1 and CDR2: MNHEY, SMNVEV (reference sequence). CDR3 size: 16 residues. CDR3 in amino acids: CASSKGVVSGANALTF. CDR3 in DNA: TGTGCCAGCTCCAAGGGGGTCGTCTCTGGGGCCAACGCCCTGACTTTC.

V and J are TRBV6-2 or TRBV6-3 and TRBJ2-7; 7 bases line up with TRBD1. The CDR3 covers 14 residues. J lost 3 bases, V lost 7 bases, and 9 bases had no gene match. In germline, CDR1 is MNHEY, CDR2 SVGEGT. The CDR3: CASNRDRPFYEQYF. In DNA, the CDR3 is TGTGCCAGCAACCGGGACAGACCCTTCTACGAGCAGTACTTC.

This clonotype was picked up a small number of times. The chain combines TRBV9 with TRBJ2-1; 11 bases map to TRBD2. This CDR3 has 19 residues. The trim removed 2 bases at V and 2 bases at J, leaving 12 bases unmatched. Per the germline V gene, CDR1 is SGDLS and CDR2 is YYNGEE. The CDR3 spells CASSVAASGGFPTYNEQFF. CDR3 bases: TGTGCCAGCAGCGTCGCGGCTAGCGGGGGGTTCCCTACCTACAATGAGCAGTTCTTC.

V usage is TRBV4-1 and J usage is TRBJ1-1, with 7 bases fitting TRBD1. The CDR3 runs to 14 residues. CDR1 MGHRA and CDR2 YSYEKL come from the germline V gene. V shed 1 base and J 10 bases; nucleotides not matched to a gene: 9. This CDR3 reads CASSQAGTARGAFF. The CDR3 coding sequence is TGCGCCAGCAGCCAAGCCGGGACAGCCCGGGGAGCTTTCTTT.

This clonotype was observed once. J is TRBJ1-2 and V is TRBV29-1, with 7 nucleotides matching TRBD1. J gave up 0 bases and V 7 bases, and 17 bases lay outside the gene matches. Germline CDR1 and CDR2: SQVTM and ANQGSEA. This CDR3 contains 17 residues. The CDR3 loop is CSAPIGAGGSSNYGYTF. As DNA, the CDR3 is TGCAGCGCCCCAATAGGGGCAGGGGGTTCTTCTAACTATGGCTACACCTTC.

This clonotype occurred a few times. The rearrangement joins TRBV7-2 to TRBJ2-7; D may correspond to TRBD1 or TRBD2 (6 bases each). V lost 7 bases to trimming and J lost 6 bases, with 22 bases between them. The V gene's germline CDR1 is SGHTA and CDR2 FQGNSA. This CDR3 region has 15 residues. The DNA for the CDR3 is TGTGCCAGCATATTTGGCCCGGGGGCGATTGCCGAGCAGTACTTC. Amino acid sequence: CASIFGPGAIAEQYF.